This T cell receptor beta chain appears in the sequencing data of a study of cytomegalovirus exposure and HLA in healthy donors. Study-level information: Early release data held 75 million to 90 million unique TCRs from HLA-typed donors. Clustering assigned roughly 81% of the roughly 370 genotyped donors to the Caucasian-associated ancestry cluster.

Worth noting for this clone: Its antigen is undetermined.

PCR involved 60 Vbeta and 13 Jbeta primers. Sequenced by immunoSEQ multiplex PCR; TCRdb stores in-frame clones only, minus some. The sample shows fewer than 200,000 clones, 72% of them seen only once. Study outcomes and limitations: With later analysis, a missense DCLRE1C variant became linked to TCR beta V- and J-gene trimming. TCR beta chains associated with HLA were, in a later analysis, more clonally expanded than equally common others.

Germline-derived CDR1 and CDR2 are SGDLS and YYNGEE. The V segment lost 3 bases and the J segment 1 base; nucleotides outside the gene matches: 5. The CDR3 consists of 15 residues. The receptor was derived from a human donor in good health. The chain joins TRBV9 to TRBJ2-5; 8 bases fit TRBD2. The sample taken for sequencing was PBMCs. The CDR3 DNA follows: TGTGCCAGCAGCGCGAGCGGGGGCATCCAAGAGACCCAGTACTTC. It translates to CASSASGGIQETQYF.